Below, one T cell receptor (beta chain) is given with its context. The CDR3 has 15 amino acids. Germline V CDR1 and CDR2: SGHTA, FQGNSA. V dropped 6 bases and J dropped 5; count of bases not matched to a gene: 12. This record comes from a study of blood T cell repertoires in COVID-19. Study as a whole: There were acute and convalescent COVID-19 samples, and they came from the United States, Italy and Spain.

Repertoires were generated with immunoSEQ multiplex PCR, while TCRdb's copy carries only in-frame clones and drops some. The table records about 310,000 clones, 87% of them present only once. The chain is built from TRBV7-2 and TRBJ2-5; 7 bases agree with TRBD1. The sequencing input was peripheral blood. The sequence derives from a man between 18 and 35 years old with active or convalescent COVID-19. The CDR3 nucleotides read TGTGCCAGCAGTTTACGCGACAGGGTTCGGGAGACCCAGTACTTC. It translates to CASSLRDRVRETQYF.